Each of the 15 T cell receptor beta chains below was sequenced from the same sample in a study of CD8 T cells in Susac syndrome (dated by TCRdb to the late 2010s). The receptor library was made with the immunoSEQ multiplex PCR assay. RNA was extracted using the RNeasy kit, and roughly 0.45 to 1 ug of the RNA was reverse transcribed with random hexamers. TCRdb trimmed the raw reads at Q25, called clones with MiXCR and kept productive beta chains. Rows with a matching CDR3 protein are joined into one entry that keeps the most common DNA and genes. For this sample the table gives over 95,000 distinct CDR3 sequences, of which 85% to 95% were detected only once. The ten largest clonotypes hold 0.12% of the sample. The specimen was CD8+ T cells from PBMCs. These receptors all come from a human donor in good health.

This chain connects TRBV7-9 to TRBJ1-1; 7 bases are a match to TRBD1. Germline V gene lookup returns CDR1 SEHNR and CDR2 FQNEAQ (reference sequence). There are 13 residues in the CDR3. The trim removed 2 bases at V and 3 bases at J, leaving 0 bases unmatched. CDR3 region: CASSLTGDTEAFF. CDR3 DNA: TGTGCCAGCAGCTTAACAGGGGACACTGAAGCTTTCTTT.

V is TRBV29-1 and J is TRBJ2-2, with TRBD2 identical over 11 bases. Germline V gene sequence: CDR1 SQVTM, CDR2 ANQGSEA. The CDR3 contains 13 residues. V was pared by 4 bases and J by 6 bases, with 1 base of the junction left unmatched. CDR3 in DNA: TGCAGCGTTGGGGGACTAGCGGCCGGGGAGCTGTTTTTT. Its protein product is CSVGGLAAGELFF.

This chain connects TRBV4-3 to TRBJ1-1, with a weak D call TRBD1 (5 bases). The CDR3 contains 16 residues. Germline V lookup: CDR1 LGHNA, CDR2 YSLEER. V lost 0 bases, J lost 0 bases, and 11 bases lay in between. This CDR3 is CASSQEWWGVNTEAFF. In DNA, the CDR3 is TGCGCCAGCAGCCAAGAGTGGTGGGGGGTGAACACTGAAGCTTTCTTT.

J is TRBJ2-1 and V is TRBV7-2, with 11 bases identical to TRBD2. Germline CDR1 and CDR2: SGHTA and FQGNSA. The junction had 10 bases not matched to a gene; V was cut back by 5 bases and J by 7 bases. This CDR3 is 16 amino acids long. The CDR3 sequence is CASSPMVAGGRNEQFF. In nucleotides, the CDR3 is TGTGCCAGCAGCCCAATGGTAGCGGGGGGGCGAAATGAGCAGTTCTTC.

This clonotype has a single count. Written as DNA, the CDR3 is TGTGCCAGCAGCCAAGGCGACGGAGTCACTCAAGATACGCAGTATTTT. Translated, it gives CASSQGDGVTQDTQYF. This chain uses TRBV14 with TRBJ2-3; the D is unclear. Deletions cut 1 base from V and 5 bases from J, with 16 bases between. The CDR3 is 16 residues long. The germline gives CDR1 SGHDN, CDR2 FVKESK.

The table lists this clonotype with a count of one. The V call is TRBV19, the J call TRBJ1-1, with D possibly TRBD1 on 5 matching bases. CDR3 length: 15 amino acids. Trimming cost V 3 bases and J 2 bases, with 13 bases left between them. Germline CDR1 is LNHDA and CDR2 is SQIVND (reference sequence). The CDR3 spells CASSISPQGNTEAFF. The CDR3 DNA reads TGTGCCAGTAGTATCAGCCCGCAGGGAAACACTGAAGCTTTCTTT. The full variable domain, in which reference TRBV19 and TRBJ1-1 provide the parts outside the CDR3, is DGGITQSPKYLFRKEGQNVTLSCEQNLNHDAMYWYRQDPGQGLRLIYYSQIVNDFQKGDIAEGYSVSREKKESFPLTVTSAQKNPTAFYLCASSISPQGNTEAFFGQGTRLTVV.

V and J are TRBV6-5 and TRBJ2-1, with TRBD2 identical over 9 bases. Germline V CDR1 and CDR2: MNHEY, SVGAGI. The trim removed 0 bases at V and 4 bases at J, leaving 1 base unmatched. This CDR3 region has 15 residues. CDR3 amino acids: CASSYSTSGYNEQFF. The CDR3 coding sequence is TGTGCCAGCAGTTACTCGACTAGCGGATACAATGAGCAGTTCTTC.

The rearrangement uses TRBV28 and TRBJ2-7, with 12 nucleotides matching TRBD2. The CDR3 covers 16 residues. J gave up 4 bases and V 2 bases, and 6 bases lay outside the gene matches. Germline CDR1 reads MDHEN; CDR2 reads SYDVKM. The chain's CDR3 is CASSLVRTSGVYEQYF. CDR3 bases: TGTGCCAGCAGTTTAGTGCGGACTAGCGGGGTTTACGAGCAGTACTTC.

CDR3 residues: CASSQGAGLTNEKLFF. Written as DNA, the CDR3 is TGTGCCAGCAGCCAGGGGGCGGGACTCACTAATGAAAAACTGTTTTTT. This chain links TRBV3-1 with TRBJ1-4, with TRBD1 as a possible D gene (6 bases). The V end was cut by 3 bases, the J end by 2 bases, with 13 bases between. Germline lookup yields CDR1 LGHDT and CDR2 YNNKEL (reference sequence). There are 16 residues in the CDR3.

The chain has TRBV3-1 and TRBJ2-2; tentative D call: TRBD2 (5 bases). The CDR3 spans 13 residues. Germline lookup yields CDR1 LGHDT and CDR2 YNNKEL (reference sequence). V lost 5 bases, J lost 5 bases, and 9 bases lay in between. CDR3 bases: TGTGCCAGCAGCACCCCGGGGACCGGGGAGCTGTTTTTT. It is translated as CASSTPGTGELFF.

The chain combines TRBV10-3 with TRBJ1-1, with D possibly TRBD1 on 6 matching bases. Germline CDR1 ENHRY, CDR2 SYGVKD. This CDR3 has 18 residues. V was pared by 11 bases and J by 4 bases, with 32 bases between. This CDR3 reads CAEKGEAKDNYGVTEAFF. CDR3 coding DNA: TGTGCCGAAAAGGGGGAAGCTAAGGATAACTATGGAGTCACTGAAGCTTTCTTT.

The rearrangement uses TRBV5-6 and TRBJ2-1, with unresolved D. From germline, CDR1 is SGHDT and CDR2 YYEEEE. Trimming took 4 bases from V and 2 from J, leaving 10 bases between them. This CDR3 has 14 amino acids. Here the CDR3 DNA reads TGTGCCAGCAGCCGGAGATCAACCTACAATGAGCAGTTCTTC. Its protein is CASSRRSTYNEQFF.

The V gene is TRBV20-1, the J gene TRBJ1-5; D unclear. The CDR3 has 14 residues. The germline V and J ends were trimmed by 4 bases and 1 base, with 11 bases remaining between them. In germline, CDR1 is DFQATT, CDR2 SNEGSKA (reference sequence). CDR3 protein: CSAIPIGSNQPQHF. The CDR3 region has the DNA TGCAGTGCTATTCCCATTGGGAGCAATCAGCCCCAGCATTTT.

This sequence joins TRBV20-1 and TRBJ1-5, with no clear D. The CDR3 is made up of 13 amino acids. From germline, CDR1 is DFQATT and CDR2 SNEGSKA (reference sequence). V lost 2 bases to trimming and J lost 0 bases, with 5 bases between them. CDR3 nucleotide sequence: TGCAGTGCTAGACAGGATAGCAATCAGCCCCAGCATTTT. Its protein is CSARQDSNQPQHF.

This clonotype was recorded only once. The chain combines TRBV5-1 with TRBJ2-2; D is unresolved. V dropped 3 bases and J dropped 0 bases, with 6 bases sitting between them. The CDR3 has 14 residues. Germline V lookup: CDR1 SGHRS, CDR2 YFSETQ. CDR3 nucleotides: TGCGCCAGCAGCTACGCCACGAACACCGGGGAGCTGTTTTTT. Residues: CASSYATNTGELFF.